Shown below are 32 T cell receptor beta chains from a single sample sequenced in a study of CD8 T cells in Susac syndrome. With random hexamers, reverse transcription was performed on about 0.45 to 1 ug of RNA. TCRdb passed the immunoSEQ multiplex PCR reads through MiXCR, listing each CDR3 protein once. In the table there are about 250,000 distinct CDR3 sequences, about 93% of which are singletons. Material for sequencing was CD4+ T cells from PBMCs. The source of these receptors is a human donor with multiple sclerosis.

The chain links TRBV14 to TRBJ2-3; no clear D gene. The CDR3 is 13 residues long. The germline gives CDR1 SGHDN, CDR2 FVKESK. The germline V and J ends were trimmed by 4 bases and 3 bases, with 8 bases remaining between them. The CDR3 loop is CASSLSWTDTQYF. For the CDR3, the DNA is TGTGCCAGCAGCCTCTCATGGACAGATACGCAGTATTTT. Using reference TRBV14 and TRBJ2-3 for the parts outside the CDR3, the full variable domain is EAGVTQFPSHSVIEKGQTVTLRCDPISGHDNLYWYRRVMGKEIKFLLHFVKESKQDESGMPNNRFLAERTGGTYSTLKVQPAELEDSGVYFCASSLSWTDTQYFGPGTRLTVL.

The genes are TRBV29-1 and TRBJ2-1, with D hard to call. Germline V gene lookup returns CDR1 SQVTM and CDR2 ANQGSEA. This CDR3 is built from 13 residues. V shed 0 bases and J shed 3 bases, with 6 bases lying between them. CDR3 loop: CSVEDRGYNEQFF. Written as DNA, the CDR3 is TGCAGCGTTGAAGATCGCGGCTACAATGAGCAGTTCTTC.

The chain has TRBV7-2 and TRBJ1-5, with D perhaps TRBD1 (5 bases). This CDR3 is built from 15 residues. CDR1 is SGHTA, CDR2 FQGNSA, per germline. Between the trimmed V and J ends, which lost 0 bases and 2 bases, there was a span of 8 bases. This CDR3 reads CASSLAGAGNQPQHF. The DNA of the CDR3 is TGTGCCAGCAGCTTAGCAGGGGCGGGCAATCAGCCCCAGCATTTT.

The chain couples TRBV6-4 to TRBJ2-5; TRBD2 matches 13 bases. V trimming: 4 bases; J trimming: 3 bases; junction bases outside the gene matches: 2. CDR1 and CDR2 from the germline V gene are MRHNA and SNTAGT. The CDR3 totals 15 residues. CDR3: CASSVGLAGEETQYF. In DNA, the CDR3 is TGTGCCAGCAGTGTAGGACTAGCGGGGGAAGAGACCCAGTACTTC.

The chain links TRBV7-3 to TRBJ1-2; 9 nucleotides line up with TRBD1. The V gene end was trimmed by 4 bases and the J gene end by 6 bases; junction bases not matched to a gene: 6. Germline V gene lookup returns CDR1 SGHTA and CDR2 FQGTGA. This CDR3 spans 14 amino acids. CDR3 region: CASSSDGTGNGYTF. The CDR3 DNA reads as TGTGCCAGCAGCTCGGACGGGACAGGGAATGGCTACACCTTC.

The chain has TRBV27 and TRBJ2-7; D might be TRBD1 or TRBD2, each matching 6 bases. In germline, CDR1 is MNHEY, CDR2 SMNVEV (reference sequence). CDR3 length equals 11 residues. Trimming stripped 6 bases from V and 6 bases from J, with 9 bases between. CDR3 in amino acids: CASRGGSEQYV. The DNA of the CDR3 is TGTGCCAGCAGAGGGGGGTCCGAGCAGTACGTC.

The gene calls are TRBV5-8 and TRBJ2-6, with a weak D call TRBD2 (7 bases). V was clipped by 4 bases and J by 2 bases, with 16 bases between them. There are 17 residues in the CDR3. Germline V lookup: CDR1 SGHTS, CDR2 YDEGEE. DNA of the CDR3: TGTGCCAGCAGCCCCCGGGGGGCCGTAGCTGGGGCCAACGTCCTGACTTTC. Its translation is CASSPRGAVAGANVLTF.

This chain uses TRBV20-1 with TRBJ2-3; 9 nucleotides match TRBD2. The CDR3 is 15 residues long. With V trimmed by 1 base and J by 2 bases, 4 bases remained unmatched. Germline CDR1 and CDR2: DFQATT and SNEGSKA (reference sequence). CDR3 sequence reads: CSARVLAGTTDTQYF. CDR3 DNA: TGCAGTGCTAGAGTTCTAGCGGGGACCACAGATACGCAGTATTTT.

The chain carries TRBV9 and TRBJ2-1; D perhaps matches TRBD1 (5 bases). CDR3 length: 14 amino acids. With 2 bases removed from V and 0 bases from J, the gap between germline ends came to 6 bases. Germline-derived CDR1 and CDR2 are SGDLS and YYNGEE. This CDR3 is CASSVDSSYNEQFF. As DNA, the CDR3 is TGTGCCAGCAGCGTTGACAGCTCCTACAATGAGCAGTTCTTC.

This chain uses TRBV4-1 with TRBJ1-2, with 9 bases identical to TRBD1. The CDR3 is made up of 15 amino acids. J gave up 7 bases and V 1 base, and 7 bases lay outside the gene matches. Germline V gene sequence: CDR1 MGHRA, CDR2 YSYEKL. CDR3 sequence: CASSQGSGQGIGYTF. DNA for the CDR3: TGCGCCAGCAGCCAAGGCTCGGGACAGGGCATTGGCTACACCTTC.

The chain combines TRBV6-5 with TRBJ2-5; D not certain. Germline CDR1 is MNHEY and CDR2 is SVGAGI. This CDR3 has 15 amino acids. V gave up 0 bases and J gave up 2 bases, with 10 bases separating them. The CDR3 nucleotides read TGTGCCAGCAGTTACTCAGGCGCCAAGCAAGAGACCCAGTACTTC. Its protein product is CASSYSGAKQETQYF.

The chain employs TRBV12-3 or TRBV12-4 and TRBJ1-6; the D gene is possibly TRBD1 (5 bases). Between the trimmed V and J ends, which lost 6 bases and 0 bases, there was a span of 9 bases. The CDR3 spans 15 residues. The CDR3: CASRPGSSYNSPLHF. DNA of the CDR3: TGTGCCAGCAGGCCAGGGAGCTCCTATAATTCACCCCTCCACTTT.

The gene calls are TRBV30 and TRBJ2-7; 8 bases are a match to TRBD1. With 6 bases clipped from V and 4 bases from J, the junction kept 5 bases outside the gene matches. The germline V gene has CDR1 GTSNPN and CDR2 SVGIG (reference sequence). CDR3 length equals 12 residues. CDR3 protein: CACGTGRYEQYV. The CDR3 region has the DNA TGTGCCTGCGGGACAGGACGTTACGAGCAGTACGTC.

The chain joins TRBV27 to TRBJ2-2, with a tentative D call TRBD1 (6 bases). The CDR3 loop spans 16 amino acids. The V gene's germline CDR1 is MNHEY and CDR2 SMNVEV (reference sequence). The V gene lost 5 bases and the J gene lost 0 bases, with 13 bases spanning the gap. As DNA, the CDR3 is TGTGCCAGCAGTCCATGGGACATAGCGAACACCGGGGAGCTGTTTTTT. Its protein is CASSPWDIANTGELFF.

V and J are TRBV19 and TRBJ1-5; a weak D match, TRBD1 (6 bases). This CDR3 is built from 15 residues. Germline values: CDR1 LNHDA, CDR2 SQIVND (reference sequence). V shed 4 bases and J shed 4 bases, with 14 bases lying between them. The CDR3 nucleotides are TGTGCCAGTAGTACGTCGGGGGCTCAGAATCAGCCCCAGCATTTT. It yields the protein CASSTSGAQNQPQHF.

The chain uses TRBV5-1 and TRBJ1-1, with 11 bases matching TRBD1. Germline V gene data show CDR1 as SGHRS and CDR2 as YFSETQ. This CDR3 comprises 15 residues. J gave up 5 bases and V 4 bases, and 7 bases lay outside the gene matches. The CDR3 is CASSTGQGARTEAFF. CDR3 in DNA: TGCGCCAGCAGCACTGGACAGGGGGCGCGAACTGAAGCTTTCTTT.

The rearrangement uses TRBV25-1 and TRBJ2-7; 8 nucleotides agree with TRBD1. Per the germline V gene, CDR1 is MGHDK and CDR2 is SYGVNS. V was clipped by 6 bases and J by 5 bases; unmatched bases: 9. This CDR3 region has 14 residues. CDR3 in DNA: TGTGCCAGCAGAGATACTACAGGGGGGCACGAGCAGTACTTC. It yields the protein CASRDTTGGHEQYF.

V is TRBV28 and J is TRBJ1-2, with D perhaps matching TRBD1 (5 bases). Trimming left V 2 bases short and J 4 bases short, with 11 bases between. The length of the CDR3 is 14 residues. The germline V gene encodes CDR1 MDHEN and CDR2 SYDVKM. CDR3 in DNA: TGTGCCAGCAGTTTAATCCGACAGAGCTATGGCTACACCTTC. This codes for CASSLIRQSYGYTF.

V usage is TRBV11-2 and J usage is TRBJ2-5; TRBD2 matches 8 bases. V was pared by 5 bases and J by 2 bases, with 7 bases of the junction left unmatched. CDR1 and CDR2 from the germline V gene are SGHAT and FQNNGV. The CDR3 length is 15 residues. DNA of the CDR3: TGTGCCAGCAGCGGCAGCGGGAGCCGTCAAGAGACCCAGTACTTC. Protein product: CASSGSGSRQETQYF.

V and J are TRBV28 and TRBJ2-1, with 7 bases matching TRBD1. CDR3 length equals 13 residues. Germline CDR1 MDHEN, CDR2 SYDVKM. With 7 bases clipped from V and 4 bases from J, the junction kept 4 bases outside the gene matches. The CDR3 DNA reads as TGTGCCAGCACCCCGGACAGGTACAATGAGCAGTTCTTC. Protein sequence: CASTPDRYNEQFF.

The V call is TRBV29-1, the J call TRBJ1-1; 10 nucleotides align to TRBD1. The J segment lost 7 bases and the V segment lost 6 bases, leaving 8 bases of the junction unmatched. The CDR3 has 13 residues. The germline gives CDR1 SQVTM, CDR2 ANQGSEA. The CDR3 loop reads CSVGQGVRDEAFF. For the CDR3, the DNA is TGCAGCGTCGGACAGGGGGTTAGAGATGAAGCTTTCTTT.

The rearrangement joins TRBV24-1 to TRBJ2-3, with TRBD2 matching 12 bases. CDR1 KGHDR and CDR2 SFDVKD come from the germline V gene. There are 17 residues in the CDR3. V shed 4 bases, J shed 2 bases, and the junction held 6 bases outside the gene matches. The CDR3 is CATSDPGLAGNTDTQYF. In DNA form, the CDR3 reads TGTGCCACCAGTGACCCAGGACTAGCGGGAAACACAGATACGCAGTATTTT.

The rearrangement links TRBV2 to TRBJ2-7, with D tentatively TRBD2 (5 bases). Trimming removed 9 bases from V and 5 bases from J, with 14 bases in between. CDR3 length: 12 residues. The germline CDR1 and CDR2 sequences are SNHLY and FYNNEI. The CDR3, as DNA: TGTGCCAGTTCGCAACTAGTTAACGAGCAGTACTTC. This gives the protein CASSQLVNEQYF.

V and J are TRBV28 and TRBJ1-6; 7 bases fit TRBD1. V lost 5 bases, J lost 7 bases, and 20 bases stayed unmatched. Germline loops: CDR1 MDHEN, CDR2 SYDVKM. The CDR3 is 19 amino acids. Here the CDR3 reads CASSPLGTANDWGNSPLHF. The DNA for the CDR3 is TGTGCCAGCAGTCCCCTCGGGACAGCCAACGATTGGGGCAATTCACCCCTCCACTTT.

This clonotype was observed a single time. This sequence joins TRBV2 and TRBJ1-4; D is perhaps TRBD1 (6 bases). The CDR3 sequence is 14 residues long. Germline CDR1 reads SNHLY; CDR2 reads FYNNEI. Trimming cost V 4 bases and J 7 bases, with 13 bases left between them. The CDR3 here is CASSVGGRGEKLFF. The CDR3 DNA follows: TGTGCCAGCAGTGTCGGGGGCCGAGGTGAAAAACTGTTTTTT. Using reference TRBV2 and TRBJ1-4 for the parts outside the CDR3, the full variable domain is EPEVTQTPSHQVTQMGQEVILRCVPISNHLYFYWYRQILGQKVEFLVSFYNNEISEKSEIFDDQFSVERPDGSNFTLKIRSTKLEDSAMYFCASSVGGRGEKLFFGSGTQLSVL.

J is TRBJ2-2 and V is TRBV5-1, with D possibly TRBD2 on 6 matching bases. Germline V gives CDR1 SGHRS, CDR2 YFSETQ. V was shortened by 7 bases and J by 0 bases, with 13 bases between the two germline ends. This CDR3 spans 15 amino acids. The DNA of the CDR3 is TGCGCCAGCTGGCGGGGCCGAGCGAACACCGGGGAGCTGTTTTTT. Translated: CASWRGRANTGELFF. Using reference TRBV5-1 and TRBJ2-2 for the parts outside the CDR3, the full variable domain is KAGVTQTPRYLIKTRGQQVTLSCSPISGHRSVSWYQQTPGQGLQFLFEYFSETQRNKGNFPGRFSGRQFSNSRSEMNVSTLELGDSALYLCASWRGRANTGELFFGEGSRLTVL.

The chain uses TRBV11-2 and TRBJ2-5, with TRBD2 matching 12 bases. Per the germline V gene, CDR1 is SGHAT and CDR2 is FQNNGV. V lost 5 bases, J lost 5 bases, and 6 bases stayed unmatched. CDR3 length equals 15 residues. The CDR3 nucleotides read TGTGCCAGCAGCCCTAGCGGGGGGGCCGGGGAGACCCAGTACTTC. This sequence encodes CASSPSGGAGETQYF.

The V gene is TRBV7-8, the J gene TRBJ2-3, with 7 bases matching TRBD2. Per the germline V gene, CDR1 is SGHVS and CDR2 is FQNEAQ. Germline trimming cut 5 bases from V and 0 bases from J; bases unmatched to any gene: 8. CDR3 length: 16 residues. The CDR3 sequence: CASSALTSVSTDTQYF. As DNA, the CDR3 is TGTGCCAGCAGCGCCCTAACTAGCGTCAGCACAGATACGCAGTATTTT.

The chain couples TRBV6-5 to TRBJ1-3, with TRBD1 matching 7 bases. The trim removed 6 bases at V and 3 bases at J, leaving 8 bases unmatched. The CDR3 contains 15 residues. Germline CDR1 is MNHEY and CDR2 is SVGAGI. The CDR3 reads CASRTTGMDGNTIYF. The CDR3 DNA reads TGTGCCAGCAGAACGACAGGGATGGATGGAAACACCATATATTTT.

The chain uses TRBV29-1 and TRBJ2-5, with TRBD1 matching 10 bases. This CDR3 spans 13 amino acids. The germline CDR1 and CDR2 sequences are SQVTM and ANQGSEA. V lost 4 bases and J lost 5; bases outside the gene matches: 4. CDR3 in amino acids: CSVGEDRGETQYF. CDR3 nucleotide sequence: TGCAGCGTTGGGGAGGACAGGGGGGAGACCCAGTACTTC.

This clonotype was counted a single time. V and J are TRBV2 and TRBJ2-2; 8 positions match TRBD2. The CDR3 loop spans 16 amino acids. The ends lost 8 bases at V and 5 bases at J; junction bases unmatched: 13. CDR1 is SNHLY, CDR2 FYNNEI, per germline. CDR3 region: CASGVSGSLGTGELFF. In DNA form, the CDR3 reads TGTGCCAGCGGAGTCAGCGGGAGCTTGGGAACCGGGGAGCTGTTTTTT.

CDR3: CASRAPQGDTEAFF. Written as DNA, the CDR3 is TGTGCCAGCAGGGCACCTCAGGGGGACACTGAAGCTTTCTTT. V and J are TRBV6-5 and TRBJ1-1; 7 bases match TRBD1. The CDR3 sequence is 14 residues long. Trimming took 6 bases from V and 3 from J; bases not matched to a gene: 7. Looked up from germline, CDR1 is MNHEY and CDR2 is SVGAGI.